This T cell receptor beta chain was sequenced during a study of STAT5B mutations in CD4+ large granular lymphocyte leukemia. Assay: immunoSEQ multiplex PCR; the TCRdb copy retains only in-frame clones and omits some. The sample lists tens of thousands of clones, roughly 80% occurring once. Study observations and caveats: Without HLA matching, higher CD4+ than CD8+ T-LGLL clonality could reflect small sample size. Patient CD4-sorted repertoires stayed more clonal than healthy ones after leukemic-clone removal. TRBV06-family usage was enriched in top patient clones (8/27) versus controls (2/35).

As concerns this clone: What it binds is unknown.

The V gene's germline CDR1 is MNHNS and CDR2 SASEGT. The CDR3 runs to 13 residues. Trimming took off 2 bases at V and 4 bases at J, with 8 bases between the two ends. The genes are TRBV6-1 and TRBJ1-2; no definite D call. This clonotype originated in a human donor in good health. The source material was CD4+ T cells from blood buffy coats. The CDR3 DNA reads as TGTGCCAGCAGTGAAATGGGTGTCTATGGCTACACCTTC. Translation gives CASSEMGVYGYTF.